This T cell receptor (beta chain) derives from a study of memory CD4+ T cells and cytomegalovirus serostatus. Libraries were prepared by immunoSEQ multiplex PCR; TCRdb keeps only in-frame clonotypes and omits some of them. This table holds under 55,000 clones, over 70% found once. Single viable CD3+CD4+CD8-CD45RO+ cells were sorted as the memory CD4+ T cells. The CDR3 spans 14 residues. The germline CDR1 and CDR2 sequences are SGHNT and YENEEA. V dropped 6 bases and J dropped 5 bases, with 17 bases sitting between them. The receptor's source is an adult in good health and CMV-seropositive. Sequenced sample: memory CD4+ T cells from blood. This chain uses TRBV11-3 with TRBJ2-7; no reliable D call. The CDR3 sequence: CASSPDLVIDEQYF. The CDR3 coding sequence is TGTGCCAGCAGTCCTGACTTAGTTATCGACGAGCAGTACTTC.